The clone carrying this TCR beta chain was seen only once. This sample stems from a study of blood T cell repertoires in COVID-19. Study in general: Samples of COVID-19 (acute and convalescent) were obtained from the United States, Italy and Spain.

Per the original data handling: Reference gene primer amplification in the assay estimated nucleated cell counts. Repertoires were generated with immunoSEQ multiplex PCR, while TCRdb's copy carries only in-frame clones and drops some. That table furnishes V, J and clone size, whereas the DNA furnished D and trimming. The sample lists about 240,000 clones; around 85% were seen once. The clonotype originates from a woman aged 80 or over with acute or convalescent COVID-19. The specimen was peripheral blood.

The CDR3, as DNA: TGTGCCAGCAGCTCCGGGACAGGGGTAGACACTGAAGCTTTCTTT. Translating gives CASSSGTGVDTEAFF. The V gene is TRBV11-3, the J gene TRBJ1-1, with 10 bases matching TRBD1. Germline V gene data show CDR1 as SGHNT and CDR2 as YENEEA. This CDR3 has 15 residues. The V and J ends lost 4 bases and 3 bases, in that order; junction bases with no gene match: 5.